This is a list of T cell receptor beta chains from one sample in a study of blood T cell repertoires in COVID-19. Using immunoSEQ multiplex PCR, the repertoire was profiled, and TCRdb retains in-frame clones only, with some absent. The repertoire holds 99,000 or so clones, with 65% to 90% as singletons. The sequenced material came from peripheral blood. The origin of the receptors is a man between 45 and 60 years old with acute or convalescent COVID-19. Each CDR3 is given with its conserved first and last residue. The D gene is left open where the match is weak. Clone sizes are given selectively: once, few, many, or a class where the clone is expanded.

cdr3_aa: CASSQGYGRSDTQYF
cdr3_nt: TGCGCCAGCAGCCAAGGGTACGGGAGGTCAGATACGCAGTATTTT
j_call: TRBJ2-3
d_call: TRBD2
clone_size: few
v_call: TRBV4-1

cdr3_aa: CASFGGVNTEAFF
cdr3_nt: TGTGCCAGCTTCGGGGGTGTGAACACTGAAGCTTTCTTT
j_call: TRBJ1-1
d_call: NA
clone_size: NA
v_call: TRBV6-5

cdr3_aa: CASSLVGNSPLHF
cdr3_nt: TGTGCCAGCAGCTTAGTCGGGAATTCACCCCTCCACTTT
j_call: TRBJ1-6
d_call: NA
clone_size: NA
v_call: TRBV7-8

cdr3_aa: CASSPTGLNNEKLFF
cdr3_nt: TGCGCCAGCAGCCCGACAGGGCTTAATAATGAAAAACTGTTTTTT
j_call: TRBJ1-4
d_call: TRBD1
clone_size: NA
v_call: TRBV5-1

cdr3_aa: CSVEGRGREDEQFF
cdr3_nt: TGCAGCGTTGAAGGACGGGGCAGGGAGGATGAGCAGTTCTTC
j_call: TRBJ2-1
d_call: NA
clone_size: NA
v_call: TRBV29-1

cdr3_aa: CASRDTGSSDTEAFF
cdr3_nt: TGCGCCAGCAGGGATACCGGGTCCAGCGACACTGAAGCTTTCTTT
j_call: TRBJ1-1
d_call: NA
clone_size: few
v_call: TRBV10-1

cdr3_aa: CASSWGLAGGTDTQYF
cdr3_nt: TGCGCCAGCAGCTGGGGACTAGCGGGAGGCACAGATACGCAGTATTTT
j_call: TRBJ2-3
d_call: TRBD2
clone_size: NA
v_call: TRBV5-1

cdr3_aa: CASSLFDSNYGYTF
cdr3_nt: TGCGCCAGCAGCTTGTTCGACAGCAACTATGGCTACACCTTC
j_call: TRBJ1-2
d_call: NA
clone_size: NA
v_call: TRBV5-1

cdr3_aa: CASSPGTGGNSPLHF
cdr3_nt: TGCGCCAGCAGCCCGGGAACAGGGGGCAATTCACCCCTCCACTTT
j_call: TRBJ1-6
d_call: TRBD1
clone_size: few
v_call: TRBV5-1

cdr3_aa: CATRGSGGTGELFF
cdr3_nt: TGTGCCACGAGAGGGTCGGGGGGCACCGGGGAGCTGTTTTTT
j_call: TRBJ2-2
d_call: TRBD2
clone_size: NA
v_call: TRBV2

cdr3_aa: CASSQRTGEPVNEQFF
cdr3_nt: TGTGCCAGCAGTCAGAGGACAGGGGAACCGGTAAATGAGCAGTTCTTC
j_call: TRBJ2-1
d_call: TRBD1
clone_size: NA
v_call: TRBV27

cdr3_aa: CASSPPHRGNTGELFF
cdr3_nt: TGTGCCAGCTCACCACCGCACCGGGGAAACACCGGGGAGCTGTTTTTT
j_call: TRBJ2-2
d_call: NA
clone_size: NA
v_call: TRBV18

cdr3_aa: CASSPGQIYKNIQYF
cdr3_nt: TGTGCCAGCAGCCCGGGACAGATATACAAAAACATTCAGTACTTC
j_call: TRBJ2-4
d_call: NA
clone_size: NA
v_call: TRBV21-1

cdr3_aa: CASSRGVVSTDTQYF
cdr3_nt: TGTGCCAGCAGCCGCGGGGTTGTTAGCACAGATACGCAGTATTTT
j_call: TRBJ2-3
d_call: NA
clone_size: few
v_call: TRBV7-6

cdr3_aa: CASSDPSGRVGEQYF
cdr3_nt: TGCGCCAGCAGTGACCCCAGCGGGAGGGTGGGCGAGCAGTACTTC
j_call: TRBJ2-7
d_call: TRBD2
clone_size: NA
v_call: TRBV10-2

cdr3_aa: CASSSAGSGELFF
cdr3_nt: TGCGCCAGCAGCTCTGCGGGGTCCGGGGAGCTGTTTTTT
j_call: TRBJ2-2
d_call: NA
clone_size: NA
v_call: TRBV5-1